This TCR beta chain was recorded in a study of cytomegalovirus exposure and HLA in healthy donors. General study points: CMV serostatus was the only immune exposure information that was available. A later analysis linked a missense DCLRE1C variant to TCR beta V- and J-gene trimming.

The study ran its PCR with 60 Vbeta and 13 Jbeta primers. This table comes from immunoSEQ multiplex PCR, and its TCRdb copy is limited to in-frame clones, with some not included. In the table there are approximately 190,000 clones, 84% of which are singletons. Of note for this clone: The antigen is unknown.

This CDR3 spans 15 amino acids. V gave up 7 bases and J gave up 6 bases; unmatched junction bases: 14. Germline loops: CDR1 SGHAT, CDR2 FQNNGV. Sequencing was carried out using PBMCs. The J gene is TRBJ2-7, the V gene TRBV11-2; the match to TRBD1 covers 8 bases. The sequence derives from a woman between 45 and 65 years old in good health and CMV-seropositive. In DNA form, the CDR3 reads TGTGCCAGCACCTATCTAGCTCAGGGGGCTCCCGAGCAGTACTTC. The encoded protein is CASTYLAQGAPEQYF.